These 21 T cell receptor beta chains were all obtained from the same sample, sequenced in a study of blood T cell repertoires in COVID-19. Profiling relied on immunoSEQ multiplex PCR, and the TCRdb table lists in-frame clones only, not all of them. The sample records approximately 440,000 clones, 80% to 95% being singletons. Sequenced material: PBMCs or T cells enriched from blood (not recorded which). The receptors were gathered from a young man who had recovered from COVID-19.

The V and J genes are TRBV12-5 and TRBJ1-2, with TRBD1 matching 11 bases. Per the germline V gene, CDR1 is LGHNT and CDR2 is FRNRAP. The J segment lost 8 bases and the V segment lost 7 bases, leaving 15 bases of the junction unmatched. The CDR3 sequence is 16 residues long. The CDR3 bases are TGTGCTAGTGCTGACCTGGGACAGGGGGTCTCTGGCGGCTACACCTTC. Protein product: CASADLGQGVSGGYTF.

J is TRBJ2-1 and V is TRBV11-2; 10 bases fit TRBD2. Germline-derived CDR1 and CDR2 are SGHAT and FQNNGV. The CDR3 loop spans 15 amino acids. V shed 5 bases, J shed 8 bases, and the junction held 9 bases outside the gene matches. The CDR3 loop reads CASSPLAGDWDEQFF. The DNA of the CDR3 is TGTGCCAGCAGCCCTCTAGCGGGAGATTGGGATGAGCAGTTCTTC.

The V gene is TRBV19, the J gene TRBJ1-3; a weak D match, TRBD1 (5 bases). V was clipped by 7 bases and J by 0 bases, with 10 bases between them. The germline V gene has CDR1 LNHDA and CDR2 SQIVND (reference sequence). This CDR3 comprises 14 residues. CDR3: CASKQAFSGNTIYF. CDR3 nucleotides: TGTGCCAGTAAACAGGCGTTCTCTGGAAACACCATATATTTT.

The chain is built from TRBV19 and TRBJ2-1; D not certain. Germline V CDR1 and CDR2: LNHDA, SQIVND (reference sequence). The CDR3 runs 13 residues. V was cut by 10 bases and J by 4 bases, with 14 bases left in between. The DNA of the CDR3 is TGTGCCACCCGAACTGAAGCTTACAATGAGCAGTTCTTC. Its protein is CATRTEAYNEQFF.

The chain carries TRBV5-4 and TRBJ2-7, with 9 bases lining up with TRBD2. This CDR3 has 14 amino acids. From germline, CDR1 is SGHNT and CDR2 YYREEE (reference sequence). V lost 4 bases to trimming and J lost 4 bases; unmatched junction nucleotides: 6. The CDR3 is CASSPGLAEYEQYF. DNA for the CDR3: TGTGCCAGCAGCCCGGGACTAGCCGAGTACGAGCAGTACTTC. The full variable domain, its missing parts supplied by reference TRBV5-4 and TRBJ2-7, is ETGVTQSPTHLIKTRGQQVTLRCSSQSGHNTVSWYQQALGQGPQFIFQYYREEENGRGNFPPRFSGLQFPNYSSELNVNALELDDSALYLCASSPGLAEYEQYFGPGTRLTVT.

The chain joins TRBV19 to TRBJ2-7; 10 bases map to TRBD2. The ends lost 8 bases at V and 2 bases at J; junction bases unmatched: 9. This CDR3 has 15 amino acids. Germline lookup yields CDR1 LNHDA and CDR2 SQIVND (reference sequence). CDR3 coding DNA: TGTGCCAGTGGGCGAGCGGGAGGGCCGGCCTACGAGCAGTACTTC. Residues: CASGRAGGPAYEQYF.

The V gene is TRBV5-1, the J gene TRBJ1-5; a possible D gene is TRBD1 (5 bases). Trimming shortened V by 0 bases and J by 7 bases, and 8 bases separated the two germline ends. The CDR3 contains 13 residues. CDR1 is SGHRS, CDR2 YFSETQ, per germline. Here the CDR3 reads CASSLEGSQPQHF. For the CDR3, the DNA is TGCGCCAGCAGCTTGGAGGGGTCCCAGCCCCAGCATTTT.

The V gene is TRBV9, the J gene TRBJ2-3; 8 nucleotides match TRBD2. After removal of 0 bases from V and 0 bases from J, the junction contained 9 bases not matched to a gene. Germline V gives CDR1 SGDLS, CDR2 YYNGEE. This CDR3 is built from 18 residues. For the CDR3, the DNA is TGTGCCAGCAGCGTAGAGCCTATAACTAGCGGTAGCACAGATACGCAGTATTTT. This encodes CASSVEPITSGSTDTQYF.

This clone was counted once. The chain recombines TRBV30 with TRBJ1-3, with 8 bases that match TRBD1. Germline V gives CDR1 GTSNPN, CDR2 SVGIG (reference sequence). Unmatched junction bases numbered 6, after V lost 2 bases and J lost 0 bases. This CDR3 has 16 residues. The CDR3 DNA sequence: TGTGCCTGGAGTCATAGACAGGGGTTCTCTGGAAACACCATATATTTT. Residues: CAWSHRQGFSGNTIYF.

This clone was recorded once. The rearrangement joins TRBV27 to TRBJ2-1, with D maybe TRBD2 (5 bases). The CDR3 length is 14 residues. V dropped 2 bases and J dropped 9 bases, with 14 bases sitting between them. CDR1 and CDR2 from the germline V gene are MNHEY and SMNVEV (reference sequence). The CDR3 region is CASSLGSGIGEQFF. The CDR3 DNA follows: TGTGCCAGCAGTTTAGGTTCGGGGATCGGTGAGCAGTTCTTC.

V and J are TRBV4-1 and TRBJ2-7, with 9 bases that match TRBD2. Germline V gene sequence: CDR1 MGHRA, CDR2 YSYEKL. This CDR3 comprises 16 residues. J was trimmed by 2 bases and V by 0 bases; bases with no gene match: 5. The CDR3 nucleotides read TGCGCCAGCAGCCAAGATTCCAGCGGGGGGCCCTACGAGCAGTACTTC. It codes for CASSQDSSGGPYEQYF.

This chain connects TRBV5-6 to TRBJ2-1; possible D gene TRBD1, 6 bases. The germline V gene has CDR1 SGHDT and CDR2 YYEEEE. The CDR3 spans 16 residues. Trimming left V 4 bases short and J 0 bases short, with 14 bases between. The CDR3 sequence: CASSRRGRSSYNEQFF. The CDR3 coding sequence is TGTGCCAGCAGCCGCAGGGGCAGAAGCTCCTACAATGAGCAGTTCTTC.

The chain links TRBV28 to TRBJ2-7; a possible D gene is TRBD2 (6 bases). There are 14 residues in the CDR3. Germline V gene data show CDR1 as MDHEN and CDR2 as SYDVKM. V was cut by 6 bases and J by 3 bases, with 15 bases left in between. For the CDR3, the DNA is TGTGCCAGCAGCAGCGGCGGGATAAGCTACGAGCAGTACTTC. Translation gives CASSSGGISYEQYF.

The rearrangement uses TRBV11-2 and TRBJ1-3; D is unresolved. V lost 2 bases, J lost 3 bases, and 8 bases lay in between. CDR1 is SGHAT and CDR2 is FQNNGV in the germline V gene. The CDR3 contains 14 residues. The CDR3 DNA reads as TGTGCCAGCAGCTTAAGGCAGGTTGGAAACACCATATATTTT. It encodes CASSLRQVGNTIYF.

The CDR3 loop reads CASSATSGNTGELFF. As DNA, the CDR3 is TGTGCCAGCAGTGCGACTAGCGGAAACACCGGGGAGCTGTTTTTT. V usage is TRBV7-9 and J usage is TRBJ2-2; 9 nucleotides agree with TRBD2. The trim removed 6 bases at V and 2 bases at J, leaving 4 bases unmatched. Germline CDR1 is SEHNR and CDR2 is FQNEAQ (reference sequence). The CDR3 is 15 residues long.

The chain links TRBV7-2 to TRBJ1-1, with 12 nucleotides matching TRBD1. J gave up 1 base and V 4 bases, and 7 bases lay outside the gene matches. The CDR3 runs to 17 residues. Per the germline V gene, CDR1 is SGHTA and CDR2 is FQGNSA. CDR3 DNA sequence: TGTGCCAGCAGCTCGGGGACAGGGGGCAGGGAGAACACTGAAGCTTTCTTT. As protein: CASSSGTGGRENTEAFF.

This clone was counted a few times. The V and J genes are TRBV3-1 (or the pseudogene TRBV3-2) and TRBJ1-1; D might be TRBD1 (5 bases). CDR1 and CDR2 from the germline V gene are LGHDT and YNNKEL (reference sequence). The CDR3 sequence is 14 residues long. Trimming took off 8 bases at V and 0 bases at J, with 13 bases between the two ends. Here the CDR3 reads CASSRTGVNTEAFF. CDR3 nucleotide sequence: TGTGCCAGCTCGCGTACAGGAGTGAACACTGAAGCTTTCTTT.

The chain's CDR3 is CASSLVGFDRVNGYTF. DNA of the CDR3: TGTGCCAGCAGCTTAGTCGGTTTCGACAGGGTAAATGGCTACACCTTC. The chain joins TRBV7-6 to TRBJ1-2, with 7 bases fitting TRBD1. Per the germline V gene, CDR1 is SGHVS and CDR2 is FNYEAQ. Unmatched junction bases numbered 11, after V lost 1 base and J lost 6 bases. The CDR3 extends over 16 amino acids.

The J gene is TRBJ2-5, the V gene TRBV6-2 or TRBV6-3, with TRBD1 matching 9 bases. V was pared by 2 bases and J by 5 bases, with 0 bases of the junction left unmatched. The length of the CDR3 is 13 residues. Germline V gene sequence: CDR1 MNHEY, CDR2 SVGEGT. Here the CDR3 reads CASSYDRGETQYF. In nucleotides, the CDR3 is TGTGCCAGCAGTTACGACAGGGGGGAGACCCAGTACTTC.

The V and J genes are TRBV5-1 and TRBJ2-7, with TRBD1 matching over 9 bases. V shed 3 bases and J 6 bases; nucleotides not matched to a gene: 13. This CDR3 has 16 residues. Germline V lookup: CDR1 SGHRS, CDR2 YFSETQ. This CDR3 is CASSWGTGTSTREQYF. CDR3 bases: TGCGCCAGCAGCTGGGGGACAGGGACTTCTACCCGCGAGCAGTACTTC. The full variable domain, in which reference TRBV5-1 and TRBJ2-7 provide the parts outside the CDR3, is KAGVTQTPRYLIKTRGQQVTLSCSPISGHRSVSWYQQTPGQGLQFLFEYFSETQRNKGNFPGRFSGRQFSNSRSEMNVSTLELGDSALYLCASSWGTGTSTREQYFGPGTRLTVT.

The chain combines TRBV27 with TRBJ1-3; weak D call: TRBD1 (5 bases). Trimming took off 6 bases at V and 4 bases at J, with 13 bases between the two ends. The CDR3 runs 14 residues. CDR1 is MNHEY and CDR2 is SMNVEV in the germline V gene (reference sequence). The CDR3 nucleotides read TGTGCCAGCAGCCCAGGGTCAGCCGGAAACACCATATATTTT. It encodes CASSPGSAGNTIYF.